What follows are 24 T cell receptor beta chains derived from one specimen sequenced in a study of T cells in Graves' hyperthyroidism and ophthalmopathy. Using RNA transcripts as the source, TCR beta CDR3 regions were amplified. Using the HTBI primer set, a first-round RT-PCR was run on the TCR CDR3. TCRdb analysed the multiplex PCR reads with MiXCR anew, one entry per CDR3 protein. In the table there are around 600,000 distinct CDR3 sequences, 12% to 15% of which are singletons. The material sequenced was blood. The receptors here all came from a woman aged 18-29 years with Graves' ophthalmopathy.

This clonotype was detected only a few times. The gene calls are TRBV28 and TRBJ2-3; D is possibly TRBD1 (6 bases). CDR1 and CDR2 from the germline V gene are MDHEN and SYDVKM. Trimming cost V 3 bases and J 3 bases, with 10 bases left between them. The CDR3 contains 14 residues. The CDR3 DNA reads as TGTGCCAGCAGTTTTACAGGGTTAACAGATACGCAGTATTTT. As protein: CASSFTGLTDTQYF. Variable domain in full (rest from reference TRBV28 and TRBJ2-3): DVKVTQSSRYLVKRTGEKVFLECVQDMDHENMFWYRQDPGLGLRLIYFSYDVKMKEKGDIPEGYSVSREKKERFSLILESASTNQTSMYLCASSFTGLTDTQYFGPGTRLTVL.

This clonotype was seen a handful of times. This clone may be a read error of a much larger clone one base away. The gene calls are TRBV10-3 and TRBJ1-4; TRBD1 is a possible D gene (6 bases). CDR3 length: 15 residues. Trimming removed 5 bases at V and 0 bases at J, with 10 bases between. The germline CDR1 and CDR2 sequences are ENHRY and SYGVKD. The chain's CDR3 is CAISRGHATNEKLFF. The CDR3 nucleotides read TGTGCCATCAGTCGGGGGCATGCAACTAATGAAAAACTGTTTTTT.

This clonotype was seen many times. V gene TRBV20-1 combines with J gene TRBJ2-7, with D unresolved. Germline V gives CDR1 DFQATT, CDR2 SNEGSKA (reference sequence). Trimming removed 5 bases at V and 3 bases at J, with 14 bases between. The CDR3 is made up of 13 amino acids. CDR3 amino acids: CSAFPNDGYEQYF. The CDR3 coding sequence is TGCAGTGCTTTTCCTAACGATGGCTACGAGCAGTACTTC.

This chain uses TRBV9 with TRBJ2-1; 12 bases match TRBD2. Matching the DNA end better, TRBJ2-7 makes the J call doubtful. CDR3 size: 15 residues. Germline CDR1 SGDLS, CDR2 YYNGEE. As DNA, the CDR3 is TGTGCCAGCAGCCTTGGACTAGCGGGGTACAATGAGCAGTACTTC. Amino acids: CASSLGLAGYNEQYF.

The genes are TRBV5-5 and TRBJ2-2; D uncertain. The V gene lost 0 bases and the J gene lost 0 bases, with 6 bases spanning the gap. Looked up from germline, CDR1 is SGHKS and CDR2 is YYEKEE (reference sequence). The CDR3 length is 15 residues. The CDR3 is CASSLELPNTGELFF. CDR3 coding DNA: TGTGCCAGCAGCTTGGAACTACCGAACACCGGGGAGCTGTTTTTT.

Many counts were recorded for this clonotype. The V and J genes are TRBV12-3 or TRBV12-4 and TRBJ1-1, with D unresolved. V gave up 5 bases and J gave up 3 bases, with 16 bases separating them. The CDR3 is 15 residues long. CDR3 sequence reads: CASSPDGYEYTEAFF. CDR3 in DNA: TGTGCCAGCAGTCCGGACGGATATGAGTACACTGAAGCTTTCTTT.

The chain links TRBV6-5 to TRBJ1-3; D is perhaps TRBD1 (6 bases). V was clipped by 4 bases and J by 0 bases, with 16 bases between them. This CDR3 has 17 residues. Germline CDR1 is MNHEY and CDR2 is SVGAGI. The CDR3 region is CASSSRGRGSSGNTIYF. Here the CDR3 DNA reads TGTGCCAGCAGTTCTAGGGGGAGGGGAAGCTCTGGAAACACCATATATTTT.

The chain is built from TRBV7-9 and TRBJ2-7; 12 positions match TRBD1. The V and J ends lost 5 bases and 5 bases, in that order; junction bases with no gene match: 10. CDR3 length: 16 amino acids. The germline V gene has CDR1 SEHNR and CDR2 FQNEAQ (reference sequence). The DNA of the CDR3 is TGTGCCAGCAGCCAAGTGGCGGGACAGGGGGCCCACGAGCAGTACTTC. This translates into CASSQVAGQGAHEQYF.

This clonotype has a count of ten or more. V is TRBV5-6 and J is TRBJ2-1; 10 bases fit TRBD2. CDR3 length: 16 residues. V lost 4 bases, J lost 3 bases, and 7 bases stayed unmatched. The germline gives CDR1 SGHDT, CDR2 YYEEEE. In DNA, the CDR3 is TGTGCCAGCAGCCGGAGGACTAGCGGCAACTACAATGAGCAGTTCTTC. Translation gives CASSRRTSGNYNEQFF.

The J gene is TRBJ2-3, the V gene TRBV5-1; 10 bases match TRBD1. With 4 bases clipped from V and 4 bases from J, the junction kept 15 bases outside the gene matches. The CDR3 is 18 amino acids. Germline V gives CDR1 SGHRS, CDR2 YFSETQ. The CDR3, as DNA: TGCGCCAGCAGCGGCCGACAGGGGGCCCCACCCCTGCCAGATACGCAGTATTTT. Translating gives CASSGRQGAPPLPDTQYF. The entire variable domain, with the rest obtained from reference TRBV5-1 and TRBJ2-3, is as follows: KAGVTQTPRYLIKTRGQQVTLSCSPISGHRSVSWYQQTPGQGLQFLFEYFSETQRNKGNFPGRFSGRQFSNSRSEMNVSTLELGDSALYLCASSGRQGAPPLPDTQYFGPGTRLTVL.

This clonotype was counted many times. The chain combines TRBV7-9 with TRBJ2-7; unclear D gene. The CDR3 consists of 14 residues. The germline V and J ends were trimmed by 3 bases and 1 base, with 10 bases remaining between them. Per germline, CDR1 SEHNR and CDR2 FQNEAQ (reference sequence). The CDR3 region is CASSFPSRSYEQYF. CDR3 sequence (DNA): TGTGCCAGCAGCTTTCCGAGTAGATCCTACGAGCAGTACTTC.

This clonotype was detected ten times or more. V usage is TRBV6-1 and J usage is TRBJ2-5; 8 nucleotides align to TRBD1. The trim removed 6 bases at V and 2 bases at J, leaving 14 bases unmatched. CDR1 MNHNS and CDR2 SASEGT come from the germline V gene. This CDR3 has 17 amino acids. The CDR3 bases are TGTGCCAGCAGAGACAGGGGCCTTACGCTAAAACAAGAGACCCAGTACTTC. It specifies CASRDRGLTLKQETQYF.

This clonotype was seen many times. The chain couples TRBV11-1 to TRBJ1-2; D gene uncertain. This CDR3 has 14 amino acids. V lost 5 bases and J 2 bases, leaving 12 bases between the germline ends. Germline V gives CDR1 SGHAT, CDR2 FQDESV (reference sequence). CDR3 nucleotide sequence: TGTGCCAGCAGCCCATTCGGGAGGAACTATGGCTACACCTTC. This gives the protein CASSPFGRNYGYTF.

The chain has TRBV6-5 and TRBJ2-7; no firm D call. With 0 bases removed from V and 6 bases from J, the gap between germline ends came to 6 bases. The V gene's germline CDR1 is MNHEY and CDR2 SVGAGI. The CDR3 sequence is 12 residues long. CDR3 sequence: CASSYSGVEQYF. In DNA form, the CDR3 reads TGTGCCAGCAGTTACTCTGGGGTCGAGCAGTACTTC.

This clonotype was counted ten times or more. The V and J genes are TRBV30 and TRBJ2-2; D unresolved. The CDR3 is 13 amino acids. V lost 2 bases, J lost 1 base, and 5 bases lay in between. Germline-derived CDR1 and CDR2 are GTSNPN and SVGIG (reference sequence). The CDR3 sequence is CAWSLGNTGELFF. DNA of the CDR3: TGTGCCTGGAGTCTGGGGAACACCGGGGAGCTGTTTTTT.

The chain uses TRBV9 and TRBJ2-7; maybe TRBD1 (6 bases). CDR1 is SGDLS, CDR2 YYNGEE, per germline. The CDR3 runs to 14 residues. The V and J ends lost 4 bases and 1 base respectively, with 12 bases between them. The CDR3 is CASSSRQASYEQYF. The CDR3 DNA reads as TGTGCCAGCAGCTCTAGACAGGCGTCCTACGAGCAGTACTTC.

This clonotype has a count of ten or more. The chain recombines TRBV12-3 or TRBV12-4 with TRBJ2-2; 8 bases map to TRBD1. The trim removed 5 bases at V and 3 bases at J, leaving 5 bases unmatched. This CDR3 spans 15 amino acids. The CDR3 DNA sequence: TGTGCCAGCAGTCCCCGGACAGGGTACACCGGGGAGCTGTTTTTT. Amino acids: CASSPRTGYTGELFF.

In this sample, this clonotype turned up a few times. The chain joins TRBV6-1 to TRBJ1-1; D is possibly TRBD1 (6 bases). Trimming removed 0 bases at V and 11 bases at J, with 16 bases between. The CDR3 totals 14 residues. Germline V gene data show CDR1 as MNHNS and CDR2 as SASEGT. In DNA form, the CDR3 reads TGTGCCAGCAGTGAAGCGCGATGGGGGGGCCGGGCTTTCTTT. Encoded protein: CASSEARWGGRAFF.

The chain recombines TRBV6-1 with TRBJ2-7, with TRBD2 matching 7 bases. The CDR3 spans 15 residues. V lost 8 bases, J lost 6 bases, and 16 bases stayed unmatched. Germline V gene data show CDR1 as MNHNS and CDR2 as SASEGT. The CDR3 here is CASEKRGGSNTEQYF. CDR3 in DNA: TGTGCCAGCGAGAAAAGGGGCGGGAGTAATACCGAGCAGTACTTC.

The chain has TRBV29-1 and TRBJ1-1, with D hard to call. This CDR3 is 13 amino acids long. Germline V gives CDR1 SQVTM, CDR2 ANQGSEA. Between the trimmed V and J ends, which lost 5 bases and 0 bases, there was a span of 10 bases. In nucleotides, the CDR3 is TGCAGCGTTTATGGACTGATGAACACTGAAGCTTTCTTT. This gives the protein CSVYGLMNTEAFF.

This clonotype was picked up a small number of times. V is TRBV28 and J is TRBJ2-5; 10 nucleotides match TRBD2. Germline V gene data show CDR1 as MDHEN and CDR2 as SYDVKM. The CDR3 is 16 residues long. Losses at the gene ends were 5 bases for V and 1 base for J; bases not matched to a gene: 7. The CDR3 loop reads CASSLEAGGLQETQYF. CDR3 coding DNA: TGTGCCAGCAGTCTAGAAGCGGGAGGGCTCCAAGAGACCCAGTACTTC.

This clonotype was seen repeatedly, ten times or more. The chain carries TRBV6-2 or TRBV6-3 and TRBJ2-7, with 10 bases lining up with TRBD1. The CDR3 extends over 15 amino acids. The J segment lost 4 bases and the V segment lost 4 bases, leaving 7 bases of the junction unmatched. CDR1 and CDR2 from the germline V gene are MNHEY and SVGEGT. CDR3 sequence (DNA): TGTGCCAGCAGTTCCCCGGGACAGGGGAAATACGAGCAGTACTTC. Amino acids: CASSSPGQGKYEQYF.

The chain is built from TRBV7-9 and TRBJ2-1; 7 nucleotides match TRBD2. Losses at the gene ends were 3 bases for V and 0 bases for J; bases not matched to a gene: 8. This CDR3 contains 17 residues. The germline CDR1 and CDR2 sequences are SEHNR and FQNEAQ (reference sequence). For the CDR3, the DNA is TGTGCCAGCAGCTTTCCACTGGGAGGGAACTCCTACAATGAGCAGTTCTTC. This sequence encodes CASSFPLGGNSYNEQFF.

In its sample, this clonotype was seen many times. This chain uses TRBV20-1 with TRBJ2-7; 7 bases agree with TRBD1. V shed 4 bases, J shed 0 bases, and the junction held 3 bases outside the gene matches. Germline V gene lookup returns CDR1 DFQATT and CDR2 SNEGSKA (reference sequence). The CDR3 contains 13 residues. The CDR3 nucleotides are TGCAGTGCTACAGGACAGGACTCCTACGAGCAGTACTTC. Amino acid sequence: CSATGQDSYEQYF.